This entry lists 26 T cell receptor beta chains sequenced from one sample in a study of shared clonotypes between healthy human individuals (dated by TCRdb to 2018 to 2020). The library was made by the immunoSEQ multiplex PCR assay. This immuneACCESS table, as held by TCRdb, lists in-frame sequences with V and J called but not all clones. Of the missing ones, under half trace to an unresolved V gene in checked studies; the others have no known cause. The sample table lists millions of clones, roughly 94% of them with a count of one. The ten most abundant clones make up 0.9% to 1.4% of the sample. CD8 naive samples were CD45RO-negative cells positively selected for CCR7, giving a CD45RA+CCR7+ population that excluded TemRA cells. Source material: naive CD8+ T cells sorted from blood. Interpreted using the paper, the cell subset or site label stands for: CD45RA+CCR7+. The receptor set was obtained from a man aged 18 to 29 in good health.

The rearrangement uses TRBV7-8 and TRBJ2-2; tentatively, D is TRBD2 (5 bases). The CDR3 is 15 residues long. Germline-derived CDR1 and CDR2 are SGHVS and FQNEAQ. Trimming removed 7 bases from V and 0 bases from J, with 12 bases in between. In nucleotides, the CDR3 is TGTGCCAGCAAAAGAGGGCGGGCGAACACCGGGGAGCTGTTTTTT. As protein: CASKRGRANTGELFF.

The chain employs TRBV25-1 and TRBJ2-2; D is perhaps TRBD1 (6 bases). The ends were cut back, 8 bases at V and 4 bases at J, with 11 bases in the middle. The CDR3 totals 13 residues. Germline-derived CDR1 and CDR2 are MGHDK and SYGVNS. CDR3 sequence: CASGWTVTGELFF. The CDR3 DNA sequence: TGTGCCAGCGGGTGGACAGTCACCGGGGAGCTGTTTTTT.

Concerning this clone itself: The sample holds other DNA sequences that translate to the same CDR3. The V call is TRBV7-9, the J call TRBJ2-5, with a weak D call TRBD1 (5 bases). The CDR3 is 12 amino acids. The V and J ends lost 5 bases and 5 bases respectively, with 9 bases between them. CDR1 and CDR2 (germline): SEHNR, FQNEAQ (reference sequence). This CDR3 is CASSEPGETQYF. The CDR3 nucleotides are TGTGCCAGCAGCGAGCCAGGGGAGACCCAGTACTTC.

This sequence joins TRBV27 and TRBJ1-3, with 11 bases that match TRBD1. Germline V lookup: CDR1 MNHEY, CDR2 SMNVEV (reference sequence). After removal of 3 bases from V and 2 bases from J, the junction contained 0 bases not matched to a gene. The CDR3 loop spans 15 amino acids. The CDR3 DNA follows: TGTGCCAGCAGTTTGGGACAGGGGGCTGGAAACACCATATATTTT. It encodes CASSLGQGAGNTIYF.

CDR3 residues: CAISETGAGANVLTF. The CDR3 DNA sequence: TGTGCCATCAGTGAAACGGGGGCCGGGGCCAACGTCCTGACTTTC. The chain has TRBV10-3 and TRBJ2-6; D assignment may be TRBD1 or TRBD2 (6 bases each). V lost 3 bases and J lost 4, with 10 bases in between. Germline assignment: CDR1 ENHRY and CDR2 SYGVKD. The CDR3 loop spans 15 amino acids.

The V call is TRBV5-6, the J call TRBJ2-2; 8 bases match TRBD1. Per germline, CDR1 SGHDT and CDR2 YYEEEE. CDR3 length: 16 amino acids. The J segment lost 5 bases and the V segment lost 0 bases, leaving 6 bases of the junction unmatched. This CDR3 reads CASSLARRGRTGELFF. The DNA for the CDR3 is TGTGCCAGCAGCTTGGCTCGCAGGGGGCGGACCGGGGAGCTGTTTTTT.

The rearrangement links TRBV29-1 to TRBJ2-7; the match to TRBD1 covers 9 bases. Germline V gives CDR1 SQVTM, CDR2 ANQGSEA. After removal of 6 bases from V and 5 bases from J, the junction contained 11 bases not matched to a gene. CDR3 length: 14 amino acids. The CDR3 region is CSVLGGTGSNEQYF. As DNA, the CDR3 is TGCAGCGTACTCGGTGGGACAGGGAGCAACGAGCAGTACTTC.

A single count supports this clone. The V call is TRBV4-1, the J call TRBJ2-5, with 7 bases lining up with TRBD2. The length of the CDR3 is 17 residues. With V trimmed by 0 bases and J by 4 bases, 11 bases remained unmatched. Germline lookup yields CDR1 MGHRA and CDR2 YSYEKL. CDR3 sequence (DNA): TGCGCCAGCAGCCAAGAGGGGGGACTACAGCCAAGAGAGACCCAGTACTTC. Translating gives CASSQEGGLQPRETQYF.

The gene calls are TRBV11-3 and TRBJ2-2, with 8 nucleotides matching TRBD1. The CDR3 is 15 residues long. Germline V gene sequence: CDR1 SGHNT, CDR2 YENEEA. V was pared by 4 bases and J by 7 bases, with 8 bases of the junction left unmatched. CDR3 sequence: CASSSRQGPGGELFF. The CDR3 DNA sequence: TGTGCCAGCAGCTCTCGACAGGGGCCAGGCGGGGAGCTGTTTTTT.

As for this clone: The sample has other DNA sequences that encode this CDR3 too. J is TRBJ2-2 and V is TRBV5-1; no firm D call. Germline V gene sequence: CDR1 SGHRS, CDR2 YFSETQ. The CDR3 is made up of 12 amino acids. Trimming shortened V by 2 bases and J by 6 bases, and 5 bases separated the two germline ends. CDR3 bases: TGCGCCAGCAGCTTAGACGCCGGGGAGCTGTTTTTT. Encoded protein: CASSLDAGELFF.

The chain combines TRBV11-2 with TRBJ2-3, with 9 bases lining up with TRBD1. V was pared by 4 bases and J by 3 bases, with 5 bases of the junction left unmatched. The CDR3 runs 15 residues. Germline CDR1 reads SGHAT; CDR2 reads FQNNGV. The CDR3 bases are TGTGCCAGCAGCTCAGGACAGGGGATTACAGATACGCAGTATTTT. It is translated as CASSSGQGITDTQYF.

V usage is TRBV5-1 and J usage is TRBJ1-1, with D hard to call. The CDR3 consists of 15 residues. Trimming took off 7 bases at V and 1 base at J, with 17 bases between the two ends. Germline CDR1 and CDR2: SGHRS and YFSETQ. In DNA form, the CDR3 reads TGCGCCAGCGCCCTGGCCGAGGGCGGGAACACTGAAGCTTTCTTT. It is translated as CASALAEGGNTEAFF.

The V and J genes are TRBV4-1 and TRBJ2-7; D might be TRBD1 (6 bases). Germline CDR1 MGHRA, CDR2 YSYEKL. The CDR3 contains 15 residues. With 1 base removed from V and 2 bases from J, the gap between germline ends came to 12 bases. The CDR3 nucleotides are TGCGCCAGCAGCCAAGTTAGGGGGTTCACCTACGAGCAGTACTTC. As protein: CASSQVRGFTYEQYF.

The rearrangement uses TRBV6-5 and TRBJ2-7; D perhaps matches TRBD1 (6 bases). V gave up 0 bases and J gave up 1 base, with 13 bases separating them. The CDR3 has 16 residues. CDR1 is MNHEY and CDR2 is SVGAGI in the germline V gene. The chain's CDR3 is CASSYSQGHLSYEQYF. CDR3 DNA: TGTGCCAGCAGTTACTCCCAGGGACACCTTTCCTACGAGCAGTACTTC.

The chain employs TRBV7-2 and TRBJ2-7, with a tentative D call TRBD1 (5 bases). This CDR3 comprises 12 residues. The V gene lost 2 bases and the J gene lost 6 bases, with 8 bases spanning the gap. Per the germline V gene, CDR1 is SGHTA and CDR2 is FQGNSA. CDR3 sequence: CASSLKGFEQYF. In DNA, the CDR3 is TGTGCCAGCAGCTTAAAGGGGTTCGAGCAGTACTTC.

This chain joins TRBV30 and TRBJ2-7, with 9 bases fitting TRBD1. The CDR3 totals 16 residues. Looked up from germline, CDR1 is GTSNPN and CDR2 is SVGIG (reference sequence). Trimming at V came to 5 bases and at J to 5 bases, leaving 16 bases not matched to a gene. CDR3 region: CAWHHLPGQGFHEQYF. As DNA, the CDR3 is TGTGCCTGGCACCACCTCCCGGGACAGGGTTTCCACGAGCAGTACTTC. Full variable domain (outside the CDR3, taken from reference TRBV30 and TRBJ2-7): SQTIHQWPATLVQPVGSPLSLECTVEGTSNPNLYWYRQAAGRGLQLLFYSVGIGQISSEVPQNLSASRPQDRQFILSSKKLLLSDSGFYLCAWHHLPGQGFHEQYFGPGTRLTVT.

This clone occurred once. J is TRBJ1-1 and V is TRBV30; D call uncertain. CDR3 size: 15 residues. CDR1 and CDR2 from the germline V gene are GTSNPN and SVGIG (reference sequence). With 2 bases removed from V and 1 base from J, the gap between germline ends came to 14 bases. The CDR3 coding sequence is TGTGCCTGGAGTCCCCTAGATGAGAGGAACACTGAAGCTTTCTTT. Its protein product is CAWSPLDERNTEAFF.

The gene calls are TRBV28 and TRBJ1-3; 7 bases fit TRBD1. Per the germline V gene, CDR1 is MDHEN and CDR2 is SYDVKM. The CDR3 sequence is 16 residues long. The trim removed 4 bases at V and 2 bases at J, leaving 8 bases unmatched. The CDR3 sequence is CASSSRGGFAGNTIYF. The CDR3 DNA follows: TGTGCCAGCAGTTCCAGGGGGGGATTTGCTGGAAACACCATATATTTT.

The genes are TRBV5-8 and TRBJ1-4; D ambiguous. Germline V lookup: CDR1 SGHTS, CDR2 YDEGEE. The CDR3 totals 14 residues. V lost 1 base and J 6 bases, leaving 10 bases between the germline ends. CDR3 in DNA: TGTGCCAGCAGCTTGAGTACGGGCTATGAAAAACTGTTTTTT. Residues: CASSLSTGYEKLFF.

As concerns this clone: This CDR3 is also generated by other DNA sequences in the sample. The CDR3 protein is CASSYGSTEAFF. The CDR3 DNA reads as TGTGCCAGCAGTTACGGCTCTACTGAAGCTTTCTTT. This chain joins TRBV6-5 and TRBJ1-1; D unresolved. Per germline, CDR1 MNHEY and CDR2 SVGAGI. The CDR3 covers 12 residues. V was shortened by 2 bases and J by 5 bases, with 6 bases between the two germline ends.

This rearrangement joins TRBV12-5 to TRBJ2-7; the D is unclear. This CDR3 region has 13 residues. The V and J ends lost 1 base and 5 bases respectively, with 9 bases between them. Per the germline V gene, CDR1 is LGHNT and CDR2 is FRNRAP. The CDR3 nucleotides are TGTGCTAGTGGTTTGGATTGGGTCAACGAGCAGTACTTC. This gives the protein CASGLDWVNEQYF.

CDR3 residues: CASSQGASYEQYF. Here the CDR3 DNA reads TGCGCCAGCAGCCAGGGCGCCTCCTACGAGCAGTACTTC. This rearrangement joins TRBV10-1 to TRBJ2-7, with D perhaps TRBD1 (5 bases). The germline gives CDR1 WNHNN, CDR2 SYGVQD (reference sequence). Trimming shortened V by 6 bases and J by 0 bases, and 9 bases separated the two germline ends. The CDR3 consists of 13 residues.

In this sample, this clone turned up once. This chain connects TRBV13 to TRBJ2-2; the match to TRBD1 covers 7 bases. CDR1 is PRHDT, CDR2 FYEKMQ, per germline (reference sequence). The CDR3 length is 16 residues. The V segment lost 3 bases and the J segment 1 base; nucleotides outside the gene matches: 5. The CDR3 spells CASSFGQAENTGELFF. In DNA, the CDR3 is TGTGCCAGCAGCTTCGGACAGGCCGAGAACACCGGGGAGCTGTTTTTT.

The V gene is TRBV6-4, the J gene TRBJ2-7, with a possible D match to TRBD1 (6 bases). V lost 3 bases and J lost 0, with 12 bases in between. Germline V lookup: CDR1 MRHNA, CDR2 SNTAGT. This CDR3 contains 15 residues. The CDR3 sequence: CASSERAGVSYEQYF. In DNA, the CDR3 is TGTGCCAGCAGTGAAAGGGCAGGGGTCTCCTACGAGCAGTACTTC.

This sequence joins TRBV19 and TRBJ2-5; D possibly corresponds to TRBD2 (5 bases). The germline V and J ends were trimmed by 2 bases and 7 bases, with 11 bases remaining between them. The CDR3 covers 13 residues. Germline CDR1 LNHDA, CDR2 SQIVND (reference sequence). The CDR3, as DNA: TGTGCCAGTAGTATAAACGACTATGGGACCCAGTACTTC. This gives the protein CASSINDYGTQYF.

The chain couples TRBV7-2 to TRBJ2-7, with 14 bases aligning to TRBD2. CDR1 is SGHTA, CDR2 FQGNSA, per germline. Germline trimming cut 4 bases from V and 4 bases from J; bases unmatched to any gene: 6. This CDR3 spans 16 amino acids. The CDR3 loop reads CASSSWTSGRSYEQYF. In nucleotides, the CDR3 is TGTGCCAGCAGCTCCTGGACTAGCGGGAGGTCGTACGAGCAGTACTTC.